A single sample gave rise to the 29 T cell receptor beta chains below, sequenced in a study of blood T cell repertoires in COVID-19. Sequencing was performed with immunoSEQ multiplex PCR; in TCRdb, only in-frame clones are kept and a portion is missing. Of approximately 670,000 clones in the sample, approximately 90% are singletons; the top ten hold over 0.2%. The specimen was peripheral blood. These TCRs come from a woman under 30 with acute or convalescent COVID-19.

This chain links TRBV30 with TRBJ1-2, with 7 bases lining up with TRBD1. The CDR3 consists of 15 residues. With V trimmed by 0 bases and J by 2 bases, 6 bases remained unmatched. Germline assignment: CDR1 GTSNPN and CDR2 SVGIG (reference sequence). For the CDR3, the DNA is TGTGCCTGGAGTGTAGCTATAGGGGGCAACTATGGCTACACCTTC. Translation gives CAWSVAIGGNYGYTF.

The chain uses TRBV30 and TRBJ1-2; perhaps TRBD1 as D (5 bases). The CDR3 length is 13 residues. Per germline, CDR1 GTSNPN and CDR2 SVGIG (reference sequence). The V end lost 1 base, the J end lost 5 bases, and 11 bases lay between the germline ends. The CDR3 DNA sequence: TGTGCCTGGAGTGAGACAGAGAAATATGGCTACACCTTC. This gives the protein CAWSETEKYGYTF.

The chain links TRBV14 to TRBJ1-2; 7 nucleotides align to TRBD1. CDR1 is SGHDN, CDR2 FVKESK, per germline. The V segment lost 4 bases and the J segment 5 bases; nucleotides outside the gene matches: 4. The CDR3 length is 13 residues. For the CDR3, the DNA is TGTGCCAGCAGCCGGGACAGATCTTATGGCTACACCTTC. Translation gives CASSRDRSYGYTF. Full variable domain (outside the CDR3, taken from reference TRBV14 and TRBJ1-2): EAGVTQFPSHSVIEKGQTVTLRCDPISGHDNLYWYRRVMGKEIKFLLHFVKESKQDESGMPNNRFLAERTGGTYSTLKVQPAELEDSGVYFCASSRDRSYGYTFGSGTRLTVV.

This sequence joins TRBV5-1 and TRBJ2-5; TRBD2 agrees at 7 bases. This CDR3 is built from 15 residues. Germline lookup yields CDR1 SGHRS and CDR2 YFSETQ. Germline trimming cut 0 bases from V and 1 base from J; bases unmatched to any gene: 3. CDR3 bases: TGCGCCAGCAGCTTGGCCTCGGGAGGCCAAGAGACCCAGTACTTC. It codes for CASSLASGGQETQYF.

The chain is built from TRBV5-4 and TRBJ2-2, with 7 bases that match TRBD1. V dropped 3 bases and J dropped 5; count of bases not matched to a gene: 4. This CDR3 is 14 amino acids long. Germline CDR1 reads SGHNT; CDR2 reads YYREEE (reference sequence). In DNA form, the CDR3 reads TGTGCCAGCAGCTCTGGGACAGCGACCGGGGAGCTGTTTTTT. The encoded protein is CASSSGTATGELFF.

The rearrangement links TRBV12-1 to TRBJ2-7; the listed D gene, TRBD2, was not tested against the DNA. TRBV12-1 is a listed pseudogene. This CDR3 spans 14 amino acids. CDR3 region: CASSAGGTGYEQYF. CDR3 bases: TGTGCCAGCAGCGCCGGTGGAACGGGCTACGAGCAGTACTTC.

In its sample, this clone was seen a few times. The chain is built from TRBV6-6 and TRBJ1-6; TRBD1 aligns across 8 bases. Germline V lookup: CDR1 MNHNY, CDR2 SVGAGI (reference sequence). The CDR3 runs to 15 residues. Unmatched junction bases numbered 15, after V lost 10 bases and J lost 10 bases. The CDR3, as DNA: TGTGCCACAAGCCCCCGGACAGGGAGGCGCTCACCCCTCCACTTT. It yields the protein CATSPRTGRRSPLHF.

The chain couples TRBV7-7 to TRBJ1-1, with 7 bases identical to TRBD1. This CDR3 spans 16 amino acids. Germline V gene lookup returns CDR1 SSHAT and CDR2 FNYEAQ (reference sequence). The V segment lost 4 bases and the J segment 2 bases; nucleotides outside the gene matches: 10. In DNA form, the CDR3 reads TGTGCCAGCAGCTCCTTCATACAGGGGAGTAACACTGAAGCTTTCTTT. It yields the protein CASSSFIQGSNTEAFF.

This clone appeared a single time. This chain uses TRBV7-6 with TRBJ2-7; D gene uncertain. Germline V CDR1 and CDR2: SGHVS, FNYEAQ. With 1 base removed from V and 2 bases from J, the gap between germline ends came to 18 bases. The CDR3 covers 17 residues. CDR3 loop: CASSLGPLGTDTYEQYF. In DNA form, the CDR3 reads TGTGCCAGCAGCTTAGGGCCCTTAGGCACAGATACCTACGAGCAGTACTTC.

V usage is TRBV7-4 and J usage is TRBJ1-5; D perhaps matches TRBD1 (5 bases). Germline CDR1 SGHVT, CDR2 SQSDAQ. This CDR3 is 16 amino acids long. Trimming removed 4 bases at V and 5 bases at J, with 18 bases between. The CDR3 nucleotides read TGTGCCAGCAGCTGGGGAGGGGACTCCGGATATCAGCCCCAGCATTTT. Residues: CASSWGGDSGYQPQHF.

The chain uses TRBV5-5 and TRBJ1-1; D not resolved. With 4 bases removed from V and 5 bases from J, the gap between germline ends came to 18 bases. From germline, CDR1 is SGHKS and CDR2 YYEKEE (reference sequence). There are 15 residues in the CDR3. CDR3 in amino acids: CASSPRGGIRTEAFF. DNA of the CDR3: TGTGCCAGCAGCCCACGAGGAGGGATAAGGACTGAAGCTTTCTTT.

The chain couples TRBV24-1 to TRBJ2-1; 8 bases are shared with TRBD2. Looked up from germline, CDR1 is KGHDR and CDR2 is SFDVKD. This CDR3 comprises 16 residues. Trimming at V came to 4 bases and at J to 4 bases, leaving 8 bases not matched to a gene. The CDR3 here is CATSDPGASGYNEQFF. CDR3 DNA sequence: TGTGCCACCAGTGACCCGGGGGCTAGCGGGTACAATGAGCAGTTCTTC.

V is TRBV9 and J is TRBJ2-3; 12 bases are shared with TRBD2. Trimming removed 0 bases from V and 6 bases from J; junction bases left unmatched: 8. The CDR3 consists of 17 residues. Germline V CDR1 and CDR2: SGDLS, YYNGEE. Here the CDR3 reads CASSVAPTSGGMDTQYF. DNA for the CDR3: TGTGCCAGCAGCGTAGCTCCAACTAGCGGGGGGATGGATACGCAGTATTTT.

The chain links TRBV11-2 to TRBJ2-3, with D possibly matching TRBD2 (6 bases). The CDR3 sequence is 12 residues long. V lost 5 bases, J lost 9 bases, and 12 bases lay in between. The V gene's germline CDR1 is SGHAT and CDR2 FQNNGV. In DNA form, the CDR3 reads TGTGCCAGCAGCCCGAGACTAGAAACGCAGTATTTT. This encodes CASSPRLETQYF.

J is TRBJ2-1 and V is TRBV4-1, with D perhaps TRBD2 (7 bases). The CDR3 runs 17 residues. The V gene lost 6 bases and the J gene lost 4 bases, with 22 bases spanning the gap. Germline V lookup: CDR1 MGHRA, CDR2 YSYEKL. The CDR3 reads CASSQLVGGADYNEQFF. The CDR3 coding sequence is TGCGCCAGCAGTCAACTCGTTGGGGGGGCGGATTACAATGAGCAGTTCTTC.

The chain recombines TRBV12-3 or TRBV12-4 with TRBJ2-3; D perhaps matches TRBD2 (7 bases). V was trimmed by 8 bases and J by 4 bases, leaving 13 bases between them. The length of the CDR3 is 13 residues. In DNA, the CDR3 is TGTGCCAGCTGGGGGGGGGCACCAGATACGCAGTATTTT. It yields the protein CASWGGAPDTQYF.

This chain uses TRBV9 with TRBJ2-6, with D perhaps TRBD2 (7 bases). The germline gives CDR1 SGDLS, CDR2 YYNGEE. The CDR3 length is 17 residues. V was shortened by 1 base and J by 4 bases, with 15 bases between the two germline ends. Here the CDR3 reads CASSVSGGPAGANVLTF. In DNA, the CDR3 is TGTGCCAGCAGCGTATCCGGGGGGCCGGCAGGGGCCAACGTCCTGACTTTC.

Comment on this clone: This sample includes further DNA sequences coding for the same CDR3. The rearrangement links TRBV2 to TRBJ1-2; D gene uncertain. Trimming took 6 bases from V and 2 from J, leaving 10 bases between them. The CDR3 consists of 13 residues. Germline CDR1 SNHLY, CDR2 FYNNEI. The CDR3 reads CASSKDTNYGYTF. The CDR3 DNA is TGTGCCAGCAGCAAAGACACAAACTATGGCTACACCTTC.

The rearrangement links TRBV27 to TRBJ2-1; 9 bases agree with TRBD1. Germline V gene data show CDR1 as MNHEY and CDR2 as SMNVEV (reference sequence). The CDR3 runs 14 residues. J gave up 4 bases and V 8 bases, and 6 bases lay outside the gene matches. The DNA for the CDR3 is TGTGCCAGCCGTGGACAGGGGTGGTACAATGAGCAGTTCTTC. Amino acid sequence: CASRGQGWYNEQFF.

The chain joins TRBV2 to TRBJ1-5; TRBD1 is a possible D gene (5 bases). The length of the CDR3 is 15 residues. From germline, CDR1 is SNHLY and CDR2 FYNNEI. Trimming stripped 3 bases from V and 0 bases from J, with 9 bases between. The CDR3 DNA is TGTGCCAGCAGTGATTTCAGGGATAGCAATCAGCCCCAGCATTTT. It translates to CASSDFRDSNQPQHF.

This clone has only one observation. The chain joins TRBV5-1 to TRBJ2-3, with 8 bases aligning to TRBD2. Trimming took 6 bases from V and 1 from J; bases not matched to a gene: 7. CDR1 is SGHRS, CDR2 YFSETQ, per germline. CDR3 length: 15 amino acids. This CDR3 reads CASTLGRGGTDTQYF. The CDR3 region has the DNA TGCGCCAGCACACTCGGGCGGGGGGGCACAGATACGCAGTATTTT.

V and J are TRBV6-5 and TRBJ1-1, with 8 bases identical to TRBD1. This CDR3 has 16 amino acids. Germline V gene lookup returns CDR1 MNHEY and CDR2 SVGAGI. After removal of 2 bases from V and 4 bases from J, the junction contained 9 bases not matched to a gene. The CDR3 loop is CASSYARAGGPTEAFF. The CDR3 DNA sequence: TGTGCCAGCAGTTACGCCCGGGCAGGGGGCCCCACTGAAGCTTTCTTT.

The rearrangement uses TRBV12-5 and TRBJ1-1; no definite D call. V dropped 7 bases and J dropped 2 bases, with 17 bases sitting between them. The CDR3 has 15 residues. Germline assignment: CDR1 LGHNT and CDR2 FRNRAP. This chain's CDR3 is CASASTVESNTEAFF. The CDR3 DNA reads as TGTGCTAGTGCCTCAACGGTGGAGAGTAACACTGAAGCTTTCTTT.

J is TRBJ1-1 and V is TRBV12-5; D gene uncertain. CDR3 length equals 13 residues. Germline-derived CDR1 and CDR2 are LGHNT and FRNRAP. Between the trimmed V and J ends, which lost 7 bases and 1 base, there was a span of 10 bases. The CDR3 loop reads CASDAGKNTEAFF. The DNA for the CDR3 is TGTGCTAGTGATGCGGGGAAGAACACTGAAGCTTTCTTT.

The chain is built from TRBV5-5 and TRBJ1-3; D call uncertain. CDR1 and CDR2 from the germline V gene are SGHKS and YYEKEE (reference sequence). CDR3 length: 15 residues. V was pared by 0 bases and J by 7 bases, with 14 bases between. The DNA of the CDR3 is TGTGCCAGCAGCTTGGGGGCGACCTATATTAACACCATATATTTT. Translated, it gives CASSLGATYINTIYF. The complete variable domain, with remaining parts taken from reference TRBV5-5 and TRBJ1-3, reads DAGVTQSPTHLIKTRGQQVTLRCSPISGHKSVSWYQQVLGQGPQFIFQYYEKEERGRGNFPDRFSARQFPNYSSELNVNALLLGDSALYLCASSLGATYINTIYFGEGSWLTVV.

V usage is TRBV7-9 and J usage is TRBJ1-4; 8 bases are shared with TRBD1. Germline trimming cut 3 bases from V and 6 bases from J; bases unmatched to any gene: 6. CDR1 and CDR2 from the germline V gene are SEHNR and FQNEAQ (reference sequence). This CDR3 has 15 amino acids. The CDR3 protein is CASSLAVTGDEKLFF. The CDR3 bases are TGTGCCAGCAGCTTGGCGGTGACAGGGGATGAAAAACTGTTTTTT.

This clone was counted a single time. The rearrangement uses TRBV4-3 and TRBJ2-1, with 12 bases lining up with TRBD1. The germline gives CDR1 LGHNA, CDR2 YSLEER. After removal of 1 base from V and 7 bases from J, the junction contained 5 bases not matched to a gene. The CDR3 has 16 amino acids. The CDR3 DNA is TGCGCCAGCAGCCAAGTCGGGACAGGGGGCAGGAATGAGCAGTTCTTC. Translation: CASSQVGTGGRNEQFF.

This chain connects TRBV4-3 to TRBJ1-2; 7 nucleotides align to TRBD1. V lost 3 bases, J lost 4 bases, and 14 bases stayed unmatched. The germline V gene encodes CDR1 LGHNA and CDR2 YSLEER. This CDR3 contains 17 residues. Written as DNA, the CDR3 is TGCGCCAGCAGCCAGTTAACCTCCGGGACAGAGACCTATGGCTACACCTTC. This sequence encodes CASSQLTSGTETYGYTF.

The CDR3 nucleotides read TGCGCCAGCAGCATATCCGGGACAGCCTTGGCTAACTATGGCTACACCTTC. As protein: CASSISGTALANYGYTF. The chain carries TRBV4-1 and TRBJ1-2; 7 bases line up with TRBD1. This CDR3 comprises 17 residues. V shed 5 bases and J 0 bases; nucleotides not matched to a gene: 12. Per the germline V gene, CDR1 is MGHRA and CDR2 is YSYEKL.